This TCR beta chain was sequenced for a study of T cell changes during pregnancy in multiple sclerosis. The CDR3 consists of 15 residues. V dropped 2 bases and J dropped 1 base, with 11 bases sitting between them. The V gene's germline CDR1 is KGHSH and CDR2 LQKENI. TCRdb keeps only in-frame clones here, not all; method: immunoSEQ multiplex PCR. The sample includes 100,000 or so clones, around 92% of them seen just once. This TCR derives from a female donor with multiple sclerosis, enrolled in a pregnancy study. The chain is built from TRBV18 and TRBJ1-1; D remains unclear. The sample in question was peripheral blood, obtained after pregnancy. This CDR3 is CASSPGTFWNTEAFF. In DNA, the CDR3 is TGTGCCAGCTCACCAGGTACTTTCTGGAACACTGAAGCTTTCTTT.